A single sample gave rise to the 15 T cell receptor beta chains below, sequenced in a study of cytomegalovirus exposure and HLA in healthy donors. It was with 60 Vbeta and 13 Jbeta primers that the PCR ran. The table came from immunoSEQ multiplex PCR; TCRdb's copy has only in-frame clones and leaves some out. The sample includes about 130,000 clones. The sequenced sample consisted of PBMCs. The origin of the receptors is a man aged 25-45 years in good health and CMV-seronegative.

This sequence joins TRBV7-2 and TRBJ2-7, with 12 bases aligning to TRBD1. This CDR3 comprises 14 residues. Germline loops: CDR1 SGHTA, CDR2 FQGNSA. The V gene end was trimmed by 5 bases and the J gene end by 3 bases; junction bases not matched to a gene: 2. This chain's CDR3 is CASSRDRGHYEQYF. CDR3 in DNA: TGTGCCAGCAGCCGGGACAGGGGGCACTACGAGCAGTACTTC.

The rearrangement uses TRBV7-8 and TRBJ2-1; 10 bases are shared with TRBD2. V dropped 5 bases and J dropped 5; count of bases not matched to a gene: 9. Germline assignment: CDR1 SGHVS and CDR2 FQNEAQ. The CDR3 runs to 16 residues. CDR3 DNA: TGTGCCAGCAGCCGAACGGGGCTAGCGGGAGACAATGAGCAGTTCTTC. Translated: CASSRTGLAGDNEQFF.

This chain uses TRBV7-8 with TRBJ2-5; 13 bases line up with TRBD2. The J call is in doubt because the DNA end fits TRBJ2-7 better. Per the germline V gene, CDR1 is SGHVS and CDR2 is FQNEAQ. The CDR3 has 18 amino acids. The CDR3 reads CASSSTSGRIIIGFEQYF. For the CDR3, the DNA is TGTGCCAGCAGCTCGACTAGCGGGAGGATAATTATCGGGTTCGAGCAGTACTTC.

The chain links TRBV5-1 to TRBJ2-1; unclear D gene. V dropped 4 bases and J dropped 7 bases, with 6 bases sitting between them. The CDR3 has 11 residues. Germline V lookup: CDR1 SGHRS, CDR2 YFSETQ. The CDR3 loop reads CASSEDNEQFF. CDR3 sequence (DNA): TGCGCCAGCAGCGAGGATAATGAGCAGTTCTTC.

The gene calls are TRBV10-3 and TRBJ2-6; 7 bases fit TRBD1. Germline V lookup: CDR1 ENHRY, CDR2 SYGVKD. J gave up 0 bases and V 6 bases, and 8 bases lay outside the gene matches. This CDR3 is 17 amino acids long. CDR3 in amino acids: CAIRGTVLNSGANVLTF. For the CDR3, the DNA is TGTGCCATCAGGGGGACAGTCCTCAACTCTGGGGCCAACGTCCTGACTTTC.

The genes are TRBV7-6 and TRBJ1-2; TRBD1 aligns across 8 bases. Germline V gives CDR1 SGHVS, CDR2 FNYEAQ. With 5 bases clipped from V and 7 bases from J, the junction kept 3 bases outside the gene matches. The CDR3 consists of 12 residues. DNA for the CDR3: TGTGCCAGCAGCGACGACAGGGGTGGCTACACCTTC. Translating it yields CASSDDRGGYTF.

The chain couples TRBV20-1 to TRBJ1-2; the match to TRBD1 covers 7 bases. CDR1 is DFQATT, CDR2 SNEGSKA, per germline (reference sequence). CDR3 length: 11 amino acids. Germline trimming cut 6 bases from V and 4 bases from J; bases unmatched to any gene: 2. The DNA of the CDR3 is TGCAGTGCCCGGACAGGCTATGGCTACACCTTC. Amino acid sequence: CSARTGYGYTF.

The chain has TRBV29-1 and TRBJ1-1; D gene ambiguous. The length of the CDR3 is 13 residues. CDR1 and CDR2 from the germline V gene are SQVTM and ANQGSEA. V was pared by 2 bases and J by 1 base, with 8 bases between. The CDR3 loop is CSVETTPNTEAFF. The CDR3 nucleotides are TGCAGCGTTGAAACGACACCGAACACTGAAGCTTTCTTT.

The V call is TRBV14, the J call TRBJ1-1; possibly TRBD1 for D (5 bases). Per the germline V gene, CDR1 is SGHDN and CDR2 is FVKESK. Trimming pared 4 bases from V and 4 bases from J, leaving 16 bases between. This CDR3 contains 15 residues. The CDR3 DNA follows: TGTGCCAGCAGCCCCCGGTTGGGGCAGAGCACTGAAGCTTTCTTT. It translates to CASSPRLGQSTEAFF.

The J gene is TRBJ1-2, the V gene TRBV28; TRBD1 matches at 7 bases. The junction had 11 bases not matched to a gene; V was cut back by 6 bases and J by 1 base. This CDR3 is 16 amino acids long. Germline-derived CDR1 and CDR2 are MDHEN and SYDVKM. This CDR3 is CASRLLGTANNYGYTF. CDR3 in DNA: TGTGCCAGCAGACTCCTCGGGACAGCCAATAACTATGGCTACACCTTC.

The rearrangement joins TRBV7-2 to TRBJ2-5; 9 bases agree with TRBD2. The end of the DNA is better explained by TRBJ2-7, so the J call may be wrong. Germline V gene data show CDR1 as SGHTA and CDR2 as FQGNSA. The CDR3 extends over 14 amino acids. The CDR3 DNA follows: TGTGCCAGCAGCGAGGGGAGCGGGAGGACCGAGCAGTACTTC. Protein sequence: CASSEGSGRTEQYF.

The V gene is TRBV5-4, the J gene TRBJ2-2; the match to TRBD2 covers 10 bases. The CDR3 is made up of 19 amino acids. V lost 4 bases and J lost 1; bases outside the gene matches: 13. Germline CDR1 and CDR2: SGHNT and YYREEE (reference sequence). CDR3 sequence: CASSDARAGGPVNTGELFF. In DNA, the CDR3 is TGTGCCAGCAGCGATGCGCGAGCGGGAGGGCCAGTGAACACCGGGGAGCTGTTTTTT.

The chain employs TRBV5-1 and TRBJ1-2, with TRBD1 matching 10 bases. The CDR3 runs 17 residues. V gave up 5 bases and J gave up 1 base; unmatched junction bases: 11. Germline assignment: CDR1 SGHRS and CDR2 YFSETQ. The CDR3 DNA is TGCGCCAGCAGGCAACGCATTGGGACAGGGGATAACTATGGCTACACCTTC. Its protein is CASRQRIGTGDNYGYTF.

The chain uses TRBV14 and TRBJ1-5; TRBD1 matches at 8 bases. From germline, CDR1 is SGHDN and CDR2 FVKESK. This CDR3 is built from 14 residues. V lost 4 bases to trimming and J lost 6 bases; unmatched junction nucleotides: 5. The DNA for the CDR3 is TGTGCCAGCAGCCCGACAGGGGCGAGTCAGCCCCAGCATTTT. Translated, it gives CASSPTGASQPQHF. Full variable domain (outside the CDR3, taken from reference TRBV14 and TRBJ1-5): EAGVTQFPSHSVIEKGQTVTLRCDPISGHDNLYWYRRVMGKEIKFLLHFVKESKQDESGMPNNRFLAERTGGTYSTLKVQPAELEDSGVYFCASSPTGASQPQHFGDGTRLSIL.

V and J are TRBV7-2 and TRBJ1-2; 9 bases agree with TRBD1. The germline V gene encodes CDR1 SGHTA and CDR2 FQGNSA. Unmatched junction bases numbered 9, after V lost 1 base and J lost 6 bases. This CDR3 spans 16 amino acids. The CDR3 spells CASSLGEPGQGHGYTF. The CDR3, as DNA: TGTGCCAGCAGCTTAGGAGAACCGGGACAGGGCCATGGCTACACCTTC.